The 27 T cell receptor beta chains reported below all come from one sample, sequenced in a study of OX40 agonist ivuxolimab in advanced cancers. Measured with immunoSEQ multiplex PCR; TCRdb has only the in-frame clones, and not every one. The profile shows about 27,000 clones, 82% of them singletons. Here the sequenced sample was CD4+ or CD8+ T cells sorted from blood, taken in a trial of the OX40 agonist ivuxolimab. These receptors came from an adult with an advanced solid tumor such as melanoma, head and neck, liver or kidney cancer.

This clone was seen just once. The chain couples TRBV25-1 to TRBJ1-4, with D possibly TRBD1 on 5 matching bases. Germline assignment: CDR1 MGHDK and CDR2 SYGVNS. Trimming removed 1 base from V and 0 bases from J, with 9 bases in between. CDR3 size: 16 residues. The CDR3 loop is CASSEWTTATNEKLFF. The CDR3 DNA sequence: TGTGCCAGCAGTGAATGGACGACAGCAACTAATGAAAAACTGTTTTTT.

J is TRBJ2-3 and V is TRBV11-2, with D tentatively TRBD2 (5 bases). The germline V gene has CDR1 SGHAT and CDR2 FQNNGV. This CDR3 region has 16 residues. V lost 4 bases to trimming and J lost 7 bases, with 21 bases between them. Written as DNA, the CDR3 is TGTGCCAGCAGCTCAAAACTAGTCGGGCTAATAAATACGCAGTATTTT. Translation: CASSSKLVGLINTQYF.

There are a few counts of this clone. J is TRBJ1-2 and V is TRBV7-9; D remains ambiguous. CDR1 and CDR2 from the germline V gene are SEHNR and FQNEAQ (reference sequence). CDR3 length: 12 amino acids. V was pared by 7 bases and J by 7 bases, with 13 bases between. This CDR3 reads CASTPGQAGYTF. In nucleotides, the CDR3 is TGTGCCAGCACACCAGGCCAGGCTGGCTACACCTTC.

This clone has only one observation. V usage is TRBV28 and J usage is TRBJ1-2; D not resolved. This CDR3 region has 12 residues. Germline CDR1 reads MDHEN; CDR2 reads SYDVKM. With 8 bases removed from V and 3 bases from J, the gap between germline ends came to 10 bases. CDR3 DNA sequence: TGTGCCAGCGCAGACGGGGACTATGGCTACACCTTC. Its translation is CASADGDYGYTF.

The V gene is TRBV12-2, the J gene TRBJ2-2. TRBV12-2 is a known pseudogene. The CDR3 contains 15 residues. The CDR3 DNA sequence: TGTGCAAGTCGCTTAGCCGGCCCCAACACCGGGGAGCTGTTTTTT. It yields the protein CASRLAGPNTGELFF.

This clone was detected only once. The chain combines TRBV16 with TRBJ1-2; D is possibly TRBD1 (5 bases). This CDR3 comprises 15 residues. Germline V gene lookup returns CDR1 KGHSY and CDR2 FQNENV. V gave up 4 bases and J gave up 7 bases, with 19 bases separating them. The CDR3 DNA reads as TGTGCCAGCAGCCCTCAAGACGCAGGGTCAGGTGGCTACACCTTC. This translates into CASSPQDAGSGGYTF.

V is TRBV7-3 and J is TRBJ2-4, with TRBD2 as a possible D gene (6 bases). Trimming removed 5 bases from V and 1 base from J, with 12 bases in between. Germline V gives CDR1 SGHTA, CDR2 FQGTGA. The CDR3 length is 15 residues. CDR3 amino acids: CASSLLGGAKNIQYF. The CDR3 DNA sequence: TGTGCCAGCAGCCTCCTGGGAGGCGCCAAAAACATTCAGTACTTC.

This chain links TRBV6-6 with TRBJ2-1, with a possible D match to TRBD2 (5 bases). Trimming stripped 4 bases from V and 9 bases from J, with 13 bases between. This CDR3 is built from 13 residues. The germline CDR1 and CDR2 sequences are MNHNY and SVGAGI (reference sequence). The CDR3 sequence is CASSFSDWGEQFF. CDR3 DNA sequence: TGTGCCAGCAGTTTCTCGGACTGGGGTGAGCAGTTCTTC.

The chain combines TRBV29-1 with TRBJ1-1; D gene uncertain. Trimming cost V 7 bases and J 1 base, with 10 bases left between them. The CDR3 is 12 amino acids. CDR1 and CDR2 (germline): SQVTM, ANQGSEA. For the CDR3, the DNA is TGCAGCGCGGGTGGGCGGAACACTGAAGCTTTCTTT. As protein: CSAGGRNTEAFF.

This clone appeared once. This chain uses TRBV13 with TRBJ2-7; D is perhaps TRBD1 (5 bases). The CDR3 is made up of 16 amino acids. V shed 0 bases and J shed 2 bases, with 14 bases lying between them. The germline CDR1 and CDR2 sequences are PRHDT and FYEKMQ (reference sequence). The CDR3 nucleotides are TGTGCCAGCAGCTTAGGCCTGACAGCCCGACCCTACGAGCAGTACTTC. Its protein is CASSLGLTARPYEQYF.

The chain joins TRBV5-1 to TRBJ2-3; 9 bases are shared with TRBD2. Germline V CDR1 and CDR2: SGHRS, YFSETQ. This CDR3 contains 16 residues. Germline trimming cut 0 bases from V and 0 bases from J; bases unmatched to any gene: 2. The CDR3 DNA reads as TGCGCCAGCAGCTTGGTTAGCGGGGGAAGCACAGATACGCAGTATTTT. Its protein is CASSLVSGGSTDTQYF.

Here the CDR3 reads CASSEVIAGHYNEQFF. Written as DNA, the CDR3 is TGCGCCAGCAGTGAGGTGATAGCGGGCCACTACAATGAGCAGTTCTTC. The chain has TRBV10-1 and TRBJ2-1; 7 bases agree with TRBD2. This CDR3 has 16 amino acids. With 2 bases clipped from V and 3 bases from J, the junction kept 7 bases outside the gene matches. Germline V CDR1 and CDR2: WNHNN, SYGVQD (reference sequence).

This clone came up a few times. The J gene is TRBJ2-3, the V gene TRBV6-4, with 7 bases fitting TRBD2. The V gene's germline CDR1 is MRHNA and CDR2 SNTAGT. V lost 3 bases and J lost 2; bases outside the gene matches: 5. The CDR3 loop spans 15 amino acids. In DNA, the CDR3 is TGTGCCAGCAGTGAAGCTAGCGGAAACACAGATACGCAGTATTTT. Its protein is CASSEASGNTDTQYF.

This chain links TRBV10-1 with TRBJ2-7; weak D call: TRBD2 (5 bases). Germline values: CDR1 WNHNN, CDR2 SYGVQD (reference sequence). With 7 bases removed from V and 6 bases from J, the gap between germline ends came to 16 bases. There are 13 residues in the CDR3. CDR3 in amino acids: CASTVWLACEQYF. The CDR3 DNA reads TGCGCCAGCACCGTTTGGCTAGCATGCGAGCAGTACTTC.

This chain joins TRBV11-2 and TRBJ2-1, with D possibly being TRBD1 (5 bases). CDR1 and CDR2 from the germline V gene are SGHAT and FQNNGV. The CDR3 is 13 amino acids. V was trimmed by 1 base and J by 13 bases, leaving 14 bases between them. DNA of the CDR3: TGTGCCAGCAGCTTAGGGACACCTAGATCCCAGTTCTTC. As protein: CASSLGTPRSQFF.

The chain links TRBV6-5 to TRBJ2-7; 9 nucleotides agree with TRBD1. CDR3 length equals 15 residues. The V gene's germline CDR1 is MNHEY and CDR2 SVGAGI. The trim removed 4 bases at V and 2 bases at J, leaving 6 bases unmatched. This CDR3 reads CASSFGQGMTYEQYF. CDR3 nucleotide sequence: TGTGCCAGCAGTTTCGGACAGGGGATGACCTACGAGCAGTACTTC.

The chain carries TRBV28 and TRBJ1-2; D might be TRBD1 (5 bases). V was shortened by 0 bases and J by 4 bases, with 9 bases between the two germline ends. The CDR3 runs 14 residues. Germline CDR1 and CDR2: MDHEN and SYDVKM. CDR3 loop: CASSLWGTSYGYTF. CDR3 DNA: TGTGCCAGCAGTTTATGGGGGACCTCCTATGGCTACACCTTC.

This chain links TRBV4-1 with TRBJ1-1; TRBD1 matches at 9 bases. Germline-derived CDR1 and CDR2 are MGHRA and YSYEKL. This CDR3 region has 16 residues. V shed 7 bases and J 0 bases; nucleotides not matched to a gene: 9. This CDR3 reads CASNPRTGAMNTEAFF. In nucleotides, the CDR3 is TGCGCCAGCAATCCTAGGACAGGGGCGATGAACACTGAAGCTTTCTTT.

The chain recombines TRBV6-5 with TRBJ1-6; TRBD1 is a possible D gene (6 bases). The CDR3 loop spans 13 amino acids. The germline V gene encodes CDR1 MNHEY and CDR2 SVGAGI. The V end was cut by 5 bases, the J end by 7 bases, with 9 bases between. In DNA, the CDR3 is TGTGCCAGCAGTCTAGGGGGGAATTCACCCCTCCACTTT. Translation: CASSLGGNSPLHF.

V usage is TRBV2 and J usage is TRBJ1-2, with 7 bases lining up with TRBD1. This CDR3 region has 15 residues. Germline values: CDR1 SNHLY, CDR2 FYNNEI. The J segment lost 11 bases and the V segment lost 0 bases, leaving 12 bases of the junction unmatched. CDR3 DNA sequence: TGTGCCAGCAGTGAAGCGCTTTTGGGACAGACAGTGTACACCTTC. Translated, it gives CASSEALLGQTVYTF.

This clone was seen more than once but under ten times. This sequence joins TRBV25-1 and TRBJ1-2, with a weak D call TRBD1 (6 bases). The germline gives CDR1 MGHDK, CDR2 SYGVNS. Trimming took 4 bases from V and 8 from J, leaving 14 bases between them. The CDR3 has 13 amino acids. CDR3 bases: TGTGCCAGCAGTGTGACCACAGGGCAGGGCTACACCTTC. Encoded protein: CASSVTTGQGYTF.

The CDR3 is CASSQGQFPWGRELFF. As DNA, the CDR3 is TGTGCCAGCAGCCAAGGGCAGTTCCCTTGGGGCCGGGAGCTGTTTTTT. The genes are TRBV14 and TRBJ2-2; a weak D match, TRBD1 (5 bases). Trimming took 1 base from V and 9 from J, leaving 18 bases between them. In germline, CDR1 is SGHDN, CDR2 FVKESK. This CDR3 has 16 residues.

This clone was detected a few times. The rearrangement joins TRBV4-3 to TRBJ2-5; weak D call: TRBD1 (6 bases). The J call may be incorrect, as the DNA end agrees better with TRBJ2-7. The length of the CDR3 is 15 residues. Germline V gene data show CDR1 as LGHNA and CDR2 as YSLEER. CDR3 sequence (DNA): TGCGCCAGCAGCCAGTCGGACAGTGAAACCTACGAGCAGTACTTC. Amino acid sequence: CASSQSDSETYEQYF.

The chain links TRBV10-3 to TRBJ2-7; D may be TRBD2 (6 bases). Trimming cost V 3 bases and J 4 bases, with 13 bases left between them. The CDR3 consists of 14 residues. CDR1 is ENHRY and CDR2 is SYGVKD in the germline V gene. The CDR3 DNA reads TGTGCCATCAGTGAAACGGCGGGGCAATACGAGCAGTACTTC. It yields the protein CAISETAGQYEQYF.

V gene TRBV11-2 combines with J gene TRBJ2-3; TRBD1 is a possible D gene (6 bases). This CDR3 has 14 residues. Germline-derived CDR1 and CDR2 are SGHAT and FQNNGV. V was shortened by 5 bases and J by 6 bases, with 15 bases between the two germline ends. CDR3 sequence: CASSPGTGWDTQYF. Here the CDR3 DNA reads TGTGCCAGCAGCCCCGGAACAGGGTGGGATACGCAGTATTTT.

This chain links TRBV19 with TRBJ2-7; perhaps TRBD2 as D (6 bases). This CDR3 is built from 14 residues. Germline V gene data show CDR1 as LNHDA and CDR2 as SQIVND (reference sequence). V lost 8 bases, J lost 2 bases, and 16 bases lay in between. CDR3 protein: CASSIGVAAYEQYF. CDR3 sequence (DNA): TGTGCCAGTTCTATTGGAGTAGCGGCCTACGAGCAGTACTTC.

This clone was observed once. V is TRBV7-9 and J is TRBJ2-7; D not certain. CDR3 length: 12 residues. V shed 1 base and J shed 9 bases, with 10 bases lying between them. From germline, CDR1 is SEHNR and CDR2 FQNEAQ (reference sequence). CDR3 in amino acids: CASSLDSARQYF. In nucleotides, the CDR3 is TGTGCCAGCAGCTTAGATTCAGCCCGGCAGTACTTC. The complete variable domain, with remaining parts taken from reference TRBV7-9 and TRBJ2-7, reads DTGVSQNPRHKITKRGQNVTFRCDPISEHNRLYWYRQTLGQGPEFLTYFQNEAQLEKSRLLSDRFSAERPKGSFSTLEIQRTEQGDSAMYLCASSLDSARQYFGPGTRLTVT.